Below, 14 T cell receptor beta chains from the same sample are listed, as sequenced in a study of blood T cells in healthy people across ages. Alongside a J-beta primer mix, a sample-barcoded 5' primer served in a second PCR lasting roughly 6 to 12 cycles. One entry per CDR3 protein results from TCRdb running MiXCR on the 5' RACE reads. Of around 710,000 distinct CDR3 sequences listed, roughly 41% are singletons. Sequenced: blood. The receptors originated from a woman in her sixties or seventies in good health.

The chain has TRBV19 and TRBJ2-4, with TRBD2 identical over 7 bases. The germline V gene has CDR1 LNHDA and CDR2 SQIVND (reference sequence). The CDR3 runs to 13 residues. Trimming at V came to 3 bases and at J to 7 bases, leaving 3 bases not matched to a gene. CDR3 residues: CASSIWGGNIQYF. The CDR3 coding sequence is TGTGCCAGTAGTATTTGGGGGGGGAACATTCAGTACTTC.

This chain links TRBV24-1 with TRBJ2-3, with D possibly being TRBD1 (6 bases). The V end was cut by 3 bases, the J end by 2 bases, with 14 bases between. From germline, CDR1 is KGHDR and CDR2 SFDVKD. The CDR3 extends over 16 amino acids. Here the CDR3 reads CATSDRDTITTDTQYF. CDR3 nucleotides: TGTGCCACCAGTGATCGGGACACTATCACCACAGATACGCAGTATTTT.

This chain links TRBV20-1 with TRBJ1-1; D not resolved. The V gene's germline CDR1 is DFQATT and CDR2 SNEGSKA (reference sequence). V was shortened by 3 bases and J by 4 bases, with 6 bases between the two germline ends. The CDR3 runs 11 residues. The chain's CDR3 is CSASRRTEAFF. CDR3 nucleotide sequence: TGCAGTGCTAGTCGCCGCACTGAAGCTTTCTTT.

The CDR3 DNA is TGTGCCAGCAGCAACTCGACAGCGTTGGCTAATGAAAAACTGTTTTTT. Protein product: CASSNSTALANEKLFF. This chain links TRBV21-1 with TRBJ1-4; the listed D gene, TRBD1, was not tested against the DNA. TRBV21-1 is a recognized pseudogene. The CDR3 is 16 amino acids.

V gene TRBV18 combines with J gene TRBJ1-2; 9 positions match TRBD1. Germline loops: CDR1 KGHSH, CDR2 LQKENI. The CDR3 has 15 residues. V dropped 3 bases and J dropped 4; count of bases not matched to a gene: 6. CDR3 nucleotide sequence: TGTGCCAGCTCACCCGGGACAGGGACCTCCTATGGCTACACCTTC. Encoded protein: CASSPGTGTSYGYTF.

This chain joins TRBV6-5 and TRBJ2-3, with D perhaps TRBD2 (6 bases). Deletions cut 8 bases from V and 1 base from J, with 13 bases between. The length of the CDR3 is 14 residues. Looked up from germline, CDR1 is MNHEY and CDR2 is SVGAGI. The CDR3 reads CASGGYEGTDTQYF. DNA for the CDR3: TGTGCCAGCGGAGGGTATGAGGGCACAGATACGCAGTATTTT.

The V and J genes are TRBV7-3 and TRBJ2-1; D perhaps matches TRBD1 (7 bases). The CDR3 sequence is 15 residues long. Per germline, CDR1 SGHTA and CDR2 FQGTGA. The ends were cut back, 5 bases at V and 7 bases at J, with 18 bases in the middle. DNA for the CDR3: TGTGCCAGCAGCCCCCAGGGGGGAGTATCGAATGAGCAGTTCTTC. Translated: CASSPQGGVSNEQFF.

This clonotype was seen repeatedly, ten times or more. The chain couples TRBV5-1 to TRBJ2-3; 9 bases match TRBD1. The length of the CDR3 is 13 residues. V shed 6 bases and J 7 bases; nucleotides not matched to a gene: 6. CDR1 and CDR2 from the germline V gene are SGHRS and YFSETQ. CDR3 loop: CASTRTGEHTQYF. The DNA of the CDR3 is TGCGCCAGCACCAGGACAGGGGAGCATACGCAGTATTTT.

V and J are TRBV11-2 and TRBJ1-5, with D unresolved. The CDR3 is 15 amino acids. Deletions cut 5 bases from V and 0 bases from J, with 11 bases between. Looked up from germline, CDR1 is SGHAT and CDR2 is FQNNGV. CDR3 in amino acids: CASSVRPYSNQPQHF. For the CDR3, the DNA is TGTGCCAGCAGCGTGAGGCCCTATAGCAATCAGCCCCAGCATTTT. Drawing the rest from reference TRBV11-2 and TRBJ1-5, the complete variable domain is EAGVAQSPRYKIIEKRQSVAFWCNPISGHATLYWYQQILGQGPKLLIQFQNNGVVDDSQLPKDRFSAERLKGVDSTLKIQPAKLEDSAVYLCASSVRPYSNQPQHFGDGTRLSIL.

The rearrangement links TRBV14 to TRBJ2-6; TRBD1 matches 7 bases. Trimming took 5 bases from V and 2 from J; bases not matched to a gene: 9. The CDR3 loop spans 17 amino acids. Germline loops: CDR1 SGHDN, CDR2 FVKESK. As DNA, the CDR3 is TGTGCCAGCAGCGACAGGGCAGGGTATACTGGGGCCAACGTCCTGACTTTC. Amino acids: CASSDRAGYTGANVLTF.

The table lists this clonotype with a few counts. This chain links TRBV5-1 with TRBJ2-7; D possibly corresponds to TRBD1 (7 bases). The ends were cut back, 5 bases at V and 7 bases at J, with 16 bases in the middle. Looked up from germline, CDR1 is SGHRS and CDR2 is YFSETQ. The CDR3 consists of 13 residues. As DNA, the CDR3 is TGCGCCAGCAGAACGGAGGGGGCGAAAGAGCAGTACTTC. Protein: CASRTEGAKEQYF.

This chain links TRBV3-1 with TRBJ2-1; D not resolved. The V gene's germline CDR1 is LGHDT and CDR2 YNNKEL (reference sequence). The CDR3 extends over 13 amino acids. Trimming took off 0 bases at V and 6 bases at J, with 6 bases between the two ends. CDR3 sequence reads: CASSQEGFNEQFF. CDR3 sequence (DNA): TGTGCCAGCAGCCAAGAGGGATTCAATGAGCAGTTCTTC.

The chain combines TRBV27 with TRBJ2-3, with 12 positions matching TRBD2. Per germline, CDR1 MNHEY and CDR2 SMNVEV (reference sequence). The CDR3 loop spans 16 amino acids. The V segment lost 5 bases and the J segment 9 bases; nucleotides outside the gene matches: 12. The CDR3 region is CASSDPGLAGRLTQYF. CDR3 nucleotide sequence: TGTGCCAGCAGTGATCCGGGACTAGCGGGCCGGTTGACGCAGTATTTT.

V is TRBV27 and J is TRBJ2-5; no definite D call. Trimming took 3 bases from V and 5 from J, leaving 16 bases between them. The length of the CDR3 is 15 residues. Germline V gene lookup returns CDR1 MNHEY and CDR2 SMNVEV (reference sequence). In nucleotides, the CDR3 is TGTGCCAGCAGTTTGGAGCGAAACGTCGGGGAGACCCAGTACTTC. This gives the protein CASSLERNVGETQYF.